Below are 29 T cell receptor beta chains sequenced from a single sample in a study of neurological immune-mediated disorders. This sample's time point: longitudinal time-point 1 (baseline). TCRdb fed the 5' RACE reads into MiXCR, producing one record per CDR3 protein. The sample records about 50,000 distinct CDR3 sequences, more than 8.5% being singletons. The specimen sequenced was PBMCs. The receptors originated from a woman aged 40 to 50 in good health.

Ten or more counts support this clonotype. The J gene is TRBJ1-6, the V gene TRBV6-5; the D gene is possibly TRBD1 (5 bases). Germline-derived CDR1 and CDR2 are MNHEY and SVGAGI. The V and J ends lost 5 bases and 9 bases respectively, with 14 bases between them. This CDR3 is built from 14 residues. The CDR3 loop is CASSRGGVSSPLHF. CDR3 in DNA: TGTGCCAGCAGTCGGGGGGGGGTTTCTTCACCCCTCCACTTT.

This clonotype has only a few counts. The rearrangement uses TRBV7-2 and TRBJ1-2, with TRBD1 identical over 9 bases. Germline V lookup: CDR1 SGHTA, CDR2 FQGNSA. After removal of 5 bases from V and 8 bases from J, the junction contained 12 bases not matched to a gene. The length of the CDR3 is 15 residues. CDR3 amino acids: CASSLQRTGDSGYTF. In nucleotides, the CDR3 is TGTGCCAGCAGCCTTCAGAGGACAGGGGATTCGGGCTACACCTTC.

This clonotype came up many times. CDR3 in DNA: TGTGCCAGCAGTTACATGAGCGGGGCCTTTGAGCAGTACTTC. This encodes CASSYMSGAFEQYF. J is TRBJ2-7 and V is TRBV6-5; 7 bases are shared with TRBD2. V lost 2 bases and J lost 7; bases outside the gene matches: 8. Germline CDR1 is MNHEY and CDR2 is SVGAGI. The CDR3 runs to 14 residues.

This clonotype was seen many times. The chain couples TRBV7-2 to TRBJ1-1, with D tentatively TRBD1 (6 bases). With 5 bases removed from V and 5 bases from J, the gap between germline ends came to 24 bases. The CDR3 runs 17 residues. Germline assignment: CDR1 SGHTA and CDR2 FQGNSA. CDR3 sequence reads: CASSPWGVGGGRTEAFF. As DNA, the CDR3 is TGTGCCAGCAGCCCCTGGGGGGTAGGGGGAGGGAGGACTGAAGCTTTCTTT.

This clonotype was recorded at least ten times. The J gene is TRBJ1-2, the V gene TRBV6-5; 10 bases map to TRBD1. With 6 bases clipped from V and 5 bases from J, the junction kept 15 bases outside the gene matches. CDR3 length: 17 amino acids. Germline V lookup: CDR1 MNHEY, CDR2 SVGAGI. CDR3 protein: CASSLSSGTGVPYGYTF. The CDR3, as DNA: TGTGCCAGCAGCCTCTCGTCCGGGACAGGGGTACCTTATGGCTACACCTTC.

The sample holds many counts of this clonotype. The DNA for the CDR3 is TGTGCCAGCAGCCCTGGGAGGGCTGGAAACACCATATATTTT. Translated, it gives CASSPGRAGNTIYF. The chain links TRBV7-7 to TRBJ1-3; D is unclear. The CDR3 runs 14 residues. V shed 5 bases and J shed 2 bases, with 10 bases lying between them. CDR1 and CDR2 from the germline V gene are SSHAT and FNYEAQ (reference sequence).

This chain links TRBV7-3 with TRBJ2-1; 8 bases fit TRBD1. The CDR3 sequence is 16 residues long. The J segment lost 5 bases and the V segment lost 2 bases, leaving 8 bases of the junction unmatched. CDR1 and CDR2 (germline): SGHTA, FQGTGA. CDR3 sequence reads: CASSLGRGLWDNEQFF. The CDR3 coding sequence is TGTGCCAGCAGCTTAGGCAGGGGGCTCTGGGACAATGAGCAGTTCTTC.

In this sample, this clonotype is medium-sized. J is TRBJ1-1 and V is TRBV29-1; TRBD1 might be the D (5 bases). This CDR3 spans 14 amino acids. The V end was cut by 4 bases, the J end by 0 bases, with 12 bases between. From germline, CDR1 is SQVTM and CDR2 ANQGSEA. The CDR3: CSVVQGPVNTEAFF. CDR3 in DNA: TGCAGCGTTGTTCAGGGCCCTGTGAACACTGAAGCTTTCTTT.

This clonotype was observed at least ten times. The V and J genes are TRBV7-9 and TRBJ2-6; D tentatively reads TRBD1 or TRBD2 (5 bases each). Per the germline V gene, CDR1 is SEHNR and CDR2 is FQNEAQ (reference sequence). This CDR3 comprises 17 residues. V was trimmed by 4 bases and J by 0 bases, leaving 13 bases between them. CDR3 region: CASSSPRGPSGANVLTF. In nucleotides, the CDR3 is TGTGCCAGCAGCTCTCCTCGGGGCCCCTCTGGGGCCAACGTCCTGACTTTC. Full variable domain (remainder filled in from reference TRBV7-9 and TRBJ2-6): DTGVSQNPRHKITKRGQNVTFRCDPISEHNRLYWYRQTLGQGPEFLTYFQNEAQLEKSRLLSDRFSAERPKGSFSTLEIQRTEQGDSAMYLCASSSPRGPSGANVLTFGAGSRLTVL.

This clonotype was counted ten times or more. The CDR3 spells CASTSRAGVRTTEAFF. CDR3 bases: TGTGCCAGCACCTCTCGGGCTGGGGTCAGGACCACTGAAGCTTTCTTT. The chain is built from TRBV12-3 or TRBV12-4 and TRBJ1-1; D unclear. Trimming left V 7 bases short and J 4 bases short, with 22 bases between. The CDR3 runs to 16 residues.

Many counts were recorded for this clonotype. CDR3 protein: CASSLVGPETQYF. The CDR3, as DNA: TGTGCCAGCAGTTTGGTCGGCCCGGAGACCCAGTACTTC. The chain joins TRBV12-3 or TRBV12-4 to TRBJ2-5; D uncertain. Trimming removed 3 bases at V and 5 bases at J, with 10 bases between. This CDR3 is built from 13 residues.

This clonotype was counted many times. The V and J genes are TRBV2 and TRBJ2-5, with 11 bases fitting TRBD2. The CDR3 has 14 residues. CDR1 and CDR2 (germline): SNHLY, FYNNEI. V was clipped by 8 bases and J by 7 bases; unmatched bases: 9. CDR3: CASGLAGGSGTQYF. The CDR3 DNA reads TGTGCCAGCGGACTAGCGGGCGGTTCCGGGACCCAGTACTTC.

This clonotype was observed many times. The chain employs TRBV12-3 or TRBV12-4 and TRBJ2-1; 8 nucleotides align to TRBD2. The trim removed 3 bases at V and 3 bases at J, leaving 13 bases unmatched. The CDR3 spans 18 residues. Written as DNA, the CDR3 is TGTGCCAGCAGTTTCCCCACATCCGGACTAGCTGTCTACAATGAGCAGTTCTTC. This encodes CASSFPTSGLAVYNEQFF.

This clonotype occurred a few times. The chain recombines TRBV10-1 with TRBJ2-1; TRBD2 agrees at 8 bases. Trimming removed 2 bases from V and 8 bases from J; junction bases left unmatched: 11. This CDR3 has 16 residues. Germline CDR1 is WNHNN and CDR2 is SYGVQD (reference sequence). The CDR3 DNA follows: TGCGCCAGCAGTGAGAGGCTAGCGGGCCCTAGGGATGAGCAGTTCTTC. It encodes CASSERLAGPRDEQFF.

This clonotype was seen only a few times. The chain recombines TRBV10-3 with TRBJ1-3, with D maybe TRBD1 (5 bases). This CDR3 is built from 16 residues. The ends were cut back, 10 bases at V and 0 bases at J, with 19 bases in the middle. Germline CDR1 reads ENHRY; CDR2 reads SYGVKD. CDR3 in DNA: TGTGCCAGCGACAGCATGGGTCCTAGCTCTGGAAACACCATATATTTT. It specifies CASDSMGPSSGNTIYF.

This clonotype was seen repeatedly, ten times or more. The chain uses TRBV18 and TRBJ2-7; D not certain. Germline V gene lookup returns CDR1 KGHSH and CDR2 LQKENI. The V and J ends lost 3 bases and 2 bases respectively, with 8 bases between them. This CDR3 region has 13 residues. This CDR3 reads CASSPQRTYEQYF. The DNA for the CDR3 is TGTGCCAGCTCACCGCAGAGGACCTACGAGCAGTACTTC. The entire variable domain, with the rest obtained from reference TRBV18 and TRBJ2-7, is as follows: NAGVMQNPRHLVRRRGQEARLRCSPMKGHSHVYWYRQLPEEGLKFMVYLQKENIIDESGMPKERFSAEFPKEGPSILRIQQVVRGDSAAYFCASSPQRTYEQYFGPGTRLTVT.

Worth noting for this clonotype: A read error may account for a junction end that differs from germline. This sequence joins TRBV6-1 and TRBJ1-3; a weak D match, TRBD1 (6 bases). The CDR3 length is 17 residues. Germline V gives CDR1 MNHNS, CDR2 SASEGT. The CDR3 nucleotides read TGTGCCATCAGTGAAGCTGTAGCGGACAGTTCTGGAAACACCATATATTTT. Protein: CAISEAVADSSGNTIYF.

This clonotype was picked up many times. V and J are TRBV4-1 and TRBJ1-1; D is unclear. V was cut by 1 base and J by 5 bases, with 8 bases left in between. This CDR3 is 13 amino acids long. Germline assignment: CDR1 MGHRA and CDR2 YSYEKL. The chain's CDR3 is CASSQVSRTEAFF. In nucleotides, the CDR3 is TGCGCCAGCAGCCAAGTGTCCCGGACTGAAGCTTTCTTT.

Only a few counts were recorded for this clonotype. The gene calls are TRBV6-2 or TRBV6-3 and TRBJ1-5, with D unclear. This CDR3 comprises 15 residues. V lost 6 bases, J lost 4 bases, and 16 bases lay in between. CDR1 is MNHEY, CDR2 SVGEGT, per germline. The CDR3: CASSLTSGANQPQHF. The CDR3, as DNA: TGTGCCAGCAGCTTAACGTCAGGAGCGAATCAGCCCCAGCATTTT.

For this clonotype: The CDR3 ends on some other residue instead of the conserved phenylalanine or tryptophan, so this is likely a read error. The chain is built from TRBV25-1 and TRBJ1-1; D is unclear. The germline CDR1 and CDR2 sequences are MGHDK and SYGVNS. The CDR3 runs to 12 residues. The CDR3 loop is CARSVGVAEAFL. DNA for the CDR3: TGTGCCAGGAGTGTCGGGGTCGCTGAAGCTTTCTTA.

This clonotype was recorded many times. This sequence joins TRBV9 and TRBJ2-1, with D perhaps matching TRBD2 (7 bases). Trimming removed 7 bases at V and 6 bases at J, with 20 bases between. CDR3 length: 15 residues. Germline CDR1 reads SGDLS; CDR2 reads YYNGEE. Written as DNA, the CDR3 is TGTGCCAGCGCCTGGGGGGGACACTGGGGCAATGAGCAGTTCTTC. Translation: CASAWGGHWGNEQFF.

This clonotype was recorded at least ten times. CDR3 residues: CASKDGTVNTEAFF. In DNA form, the CDR3 reads TGTGCCAGCAAAGACGGGACGGTGAACACTGAAGCTTTCTTT. V usage is TRBV6-5 and J usage is TRBJ1-1; D is perhaps TRBD1 (5 bases). The CDR3 has 14 residues. With 7 bases removed from V and 0 bases from J, the gap between germline ends came to 12 bases. Germline V gene sequence: CDR1 MNHEY, CDR2 SVGAGI.

This clonotype was observed at least ten times. The V gene is TRBV5-1, the J gene TRBJ2-7, with TRBD1 matching over 12 bases. The length of the CDR3 is 16 residues. V shed 3 bases, J shed 6 bases, and the junction held 10 bases outside the gene matches. Germline V lookup: CDR1 SGHRS, CDR2 YFSETQ. The CDR3 region is CASSSSRDRGPREQYF. Written as DNA, the CDR3 is TGCGCCAGCAGCTCGTCCCGGGACAGGGGGCCCCGCGAGCAGTACTTC.

There are many counts of this clonotype. V is TRBV27 and J is TRBJ1-5; D is ambiguous. The CDR3 consists of 15 residues. Germline CDR1 MNHEY, CDR2 SMNVEV (reference sequence). Trimming took 2 bases from V and 4 from J, leaving 12 bases between them. The CDR3 region has the DNA TGTGCCAGCAGTTTAAAATTAGGAGGTAATCAGCCCCAGCATTTT. Its translation: CASSLKLGGNQPQHF.

There are many counts of this clonotype. This rearrangement joins TRBV27 to TRBJ1-4; the match to TRBD1 covers 7 bases. Per the germline V gene, CDR1 is MNHEY and CDR2 is SMNVEV (reference sequence). The V gene end was trimmed by 6 bases and the J gene end by 7 bases; junction bases not matched to a gene: 14. CDR3 length equals 16 residues. Here the CDR3 reads CASSVISGTAAEKLFF. The CDR3 nucleotides are TGTGCCAGCAGCGTAATCTCCGGGACAGCAGCTGAAAAACTGTTTTTT.

This clonotype was counted at least ten times. The chain has TRBV20-1 and TRBJ2-5; TRBD2 might be the D (5 bases). Germline V CDR1 and CDR2: DFQATT, SNEGSKA (reference sequence). Trimming left V 6 bases short and J 2 bases short, with 13 bases between. CDR3 size: 13 residues. The CDR3: CSALRGYQETQYF. In nucleotides, the CDR3 is TGCAGTGCCCTTCGGGGTTATCAAGAGACCCAGTACTTC.

The sample holds a few counts of this clonotype. CDR3 region: CASSQWLAGPGDNEQFF. In DNA, the CDR3 is TGCGCCAGCAGCCAATGGCTAGCGGGGCCGGGCGACAATGAGCAGTTCTTC. J is TRBJ2-1 and V is TRBV4-3, with 9 bases identical to TRBD2. The CDR3 runs 17 residues. The junction had 10 bases not matched to a gene; V was cut back by 2 bases and J by 5 bases. Germline CDR1 and CDR2: LGHNA and YSLEER.

The sample holds many counts of this clonotype. CDR3 bases: TGTGCCAGCAGCACCCCGACAGAAAACTATGGCTACACCTTC. Encoded protein: CASSTPTENYGYTF. This chain connects TRBV16 to TRBJ1-2, with a tentative D call TRBD1 (5 bases). The V and J ends lost 5 bases and 2 bases respectively, with 12 bases between them. From germline, CDR1 is KGHSY and CDR2 FQNENV. CDR3 size: 14 residues.

This clonotype was counted ten times or more. The V call is TRBV12-3 or TRBV12-4, the J call TRBJ2-7; D possibly uses TRBD1 or TRBD2 (5 bases each). The CDR3 length is 15 residues. The V and J ends lost 6 bases and 3 bases respectively, with 18 bases between them. The CDR3 protein is CASSPGPRGNYEQYF. The CDR3 region has the DNA TGTGCCAGCAGCCCGGGACCCAGAGGTAACTACGAGCAGTACTTC.